Included here is one TCR beta chain sequence, with context. Its recognized antigen is unknown. Base qualities are missing; no much larger clone stands one base away. This record belongs to a study of blood T cell repertoires in COVID-19 (TCRdb year 2020). General notes on the study: Collaborator samples came from the United States, Italy and Spain and covered acute and convalescent phases of COVID-19. The material from the prospective study consisted of cDNA or gDNA derived from T cells, B-cell-depleted T cells, or PBMCs. Subjects who had been exposed to COVID-19, were actively infected with it, or had recovered from it provided the deeply sampled blood TCRbeta repertoires that made up the dataset. The repertoires were released in a freely available public database meant as a resource for research on the immune response to SARS-CoV-2. The samples were drawn from two sources: the first 160 participants of the ongoing ImmuneRACE study, and 1,254 subjects contributed by 6 global collaborators. Sample metadata almost always included a de-identified subject ID, COVID-19 status, age in years and sex. HLA class I and class II types, where available, came from metadata supplied by the sample provider rather than from assay-based typing. Results and caveats for the whole study, not just this receptor: How much clinical and demographic metadata was included differed by source and by participant, and the metadata was provided uncurated.

TCRbeta CDR3 regions were amplified from genomic DNA using the immunoSEQ Assay, a bias-controlled multiplex PCR. As for the original processing: The number of nucleated cells in each sample was estimated from the amplification of reference gene primers within the assay. Sequence reads were collapsed and filtered to measure the absolute abundance of every unique TCRbeta CDR3 rearrangement. Productive Simpson clonality was computed per sample as the square root of Simpson's diversity index over productive rearrangements. Imported from immuneACCESS, the table was reduced by TCRdb to in-frame sequences with V and J called. These copies leave out some clones; in studies compared against another copy, an unresolved V gene accounts for under half, and the cause of the remainder is not known. D and trimming come from the DNA, and the V and J calls and clone size come from that table. This sample gives a few hundred thousand clones in total; about 86% of them show up just once. Roughly 1.3% of the sample is taken by the ten largest.

The collaborating institutions used their own protocols to collect whole blood in K2EDTA tubes. For TCRbeta analysis, collaborator samples were shipped as frozen whole blood, as isolated PBMCs, or as DNA extracted from either sample type. The specimen sequenced was peripheral blood. The sequence was collected from a woman aged 45-65 years with acute or convalescent COVID-19.

The CDR3 reads as follows: CAISVGSPSGNTIYF. The nucleotide sequence reads TGTGCCATCAGTGTGGGGAGCCCCTCTGGAAACACCATATATTTT. Recombination joined TRBV10-3 with TRBJ1-3, with no confidently assigned D gene. Taken from the germline V gene, the CDR1 and CDR2 loops are ENHRY and SYGVKD. V is reduced by 4 bases and J by 0 bases, leaving a spacing of 10 bases between them. The CDR3 contains 15 residues, cysteine and phenylalanine counted. Of the read, only the CDR3 DNA is kept; its 45 bases are in frame from base 1.